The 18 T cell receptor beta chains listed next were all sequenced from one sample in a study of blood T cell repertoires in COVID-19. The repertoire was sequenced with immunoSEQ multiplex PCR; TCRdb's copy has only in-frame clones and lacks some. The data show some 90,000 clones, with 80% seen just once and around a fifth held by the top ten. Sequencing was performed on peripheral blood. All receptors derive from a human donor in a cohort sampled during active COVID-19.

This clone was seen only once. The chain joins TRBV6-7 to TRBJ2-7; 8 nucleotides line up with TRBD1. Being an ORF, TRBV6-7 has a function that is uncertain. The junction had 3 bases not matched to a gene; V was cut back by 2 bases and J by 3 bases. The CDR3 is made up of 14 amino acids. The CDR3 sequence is CASSYADRVYEQYF. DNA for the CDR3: TGTGCCAGCAGTTACGCGGACAGGGTCTACGAGCAGTACTTC.

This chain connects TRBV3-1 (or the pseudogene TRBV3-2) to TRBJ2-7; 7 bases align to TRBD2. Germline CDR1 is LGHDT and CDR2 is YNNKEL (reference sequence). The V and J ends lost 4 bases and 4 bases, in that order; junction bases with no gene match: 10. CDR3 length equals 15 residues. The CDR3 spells CASSLAVGGGYEQYF. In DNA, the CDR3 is TGTGCCAGCAGCCTCGCGGTTGGGGGAGGGTACGAGCAGTACTTC.

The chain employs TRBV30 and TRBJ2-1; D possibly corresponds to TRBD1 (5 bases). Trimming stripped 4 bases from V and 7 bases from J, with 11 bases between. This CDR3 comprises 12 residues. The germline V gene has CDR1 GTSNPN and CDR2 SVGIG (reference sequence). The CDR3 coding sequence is TGTGCCTGGATGCCGCAGGGAAATGAGCAGTTCTTC. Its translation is CAWMPQGNEQFF.

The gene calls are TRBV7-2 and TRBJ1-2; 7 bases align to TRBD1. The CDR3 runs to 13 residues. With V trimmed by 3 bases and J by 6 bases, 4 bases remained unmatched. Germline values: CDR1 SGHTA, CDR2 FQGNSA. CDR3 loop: CASSFVGGDGYTF. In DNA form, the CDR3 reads TGTGCCAGCAGCTTCGTAGGGGGCGATGGCTACACCTTC.

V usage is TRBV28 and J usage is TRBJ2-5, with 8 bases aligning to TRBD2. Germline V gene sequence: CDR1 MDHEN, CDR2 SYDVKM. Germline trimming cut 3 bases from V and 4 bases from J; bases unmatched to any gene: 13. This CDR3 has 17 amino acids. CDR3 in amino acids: CASSLLSGSEGRETQYF. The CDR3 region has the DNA TGTGCCAGCAGTTTGTTGAGCGGGAGTGAAGGTAGAGAGACCCAGTACTTC.

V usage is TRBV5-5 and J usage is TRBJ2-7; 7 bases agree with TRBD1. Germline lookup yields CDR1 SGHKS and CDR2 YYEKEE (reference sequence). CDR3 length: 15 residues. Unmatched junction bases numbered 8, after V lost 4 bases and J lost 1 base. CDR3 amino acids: CASSLSGGSSYEQYF. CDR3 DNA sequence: TGTGCCAGCAGCCTCTCAGGGGGATCTTCCTACGAGCAGTACTTC.

The DNA for the CDR3 is TGTGCCACCAGCAGAGATCCCGCAGGGGCTTATGGCTACACCTTC. Translated: CATSRDPAGAYGYTF. This chain uses TRBV15 with TRBJ1-2; possible D gene TRBD1, 6 bases. V was clipped by 0 bases and J by 5 bases, with 13 bases between them. Germline CDR1 reads LNHNV; CDR2 reads YYDKDF (reference sequence). The CDR3 covers 15 residues.

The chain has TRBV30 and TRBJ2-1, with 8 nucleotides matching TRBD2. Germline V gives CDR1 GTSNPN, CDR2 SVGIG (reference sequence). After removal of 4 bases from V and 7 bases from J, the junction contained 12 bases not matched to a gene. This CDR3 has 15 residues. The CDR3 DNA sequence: TGTGCCTGGAAACACTCGGGAGGGCCGGGGAATGAGCAGTTCTTC. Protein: CAWKHSGGPGNEQFF. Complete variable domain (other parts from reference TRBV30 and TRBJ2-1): SQTIHQWPATLVQPVGSPLSLECTVEGTSNPNLYWYRQAAGRGLQLLFYSVGIGQISSEVPQNLSASRPQDRQFILSSKKLLLSDSGFYLCAWKHSGGPGNEQFFGPGTRLTVL.

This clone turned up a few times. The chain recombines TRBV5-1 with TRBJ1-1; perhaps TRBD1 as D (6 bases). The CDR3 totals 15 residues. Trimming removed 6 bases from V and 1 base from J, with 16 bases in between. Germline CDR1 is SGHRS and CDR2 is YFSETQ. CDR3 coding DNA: TGCGCCAGCACCCTAGACAGGTGGGAGAACACTGAAGCTTTCTTT. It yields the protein CASTLDRWENTEAFF.

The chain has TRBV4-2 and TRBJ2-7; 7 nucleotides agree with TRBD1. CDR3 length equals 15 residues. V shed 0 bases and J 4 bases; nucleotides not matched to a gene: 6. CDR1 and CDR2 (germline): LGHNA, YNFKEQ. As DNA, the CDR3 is TGTGCCAGCAGCCAAGATAGGGGGCGAATTTACGAGCAGTACTTC. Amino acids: CASSQDRGRIYEQYF.

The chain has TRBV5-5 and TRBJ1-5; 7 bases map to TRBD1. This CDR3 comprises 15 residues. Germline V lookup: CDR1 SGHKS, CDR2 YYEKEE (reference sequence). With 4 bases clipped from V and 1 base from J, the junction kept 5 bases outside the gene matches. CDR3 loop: CASSPGTVSNQPQHF. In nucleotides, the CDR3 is TGTGCCAGCAGCCCCGGGACAGTAAGCAATCAGCCCCAGCATTTT. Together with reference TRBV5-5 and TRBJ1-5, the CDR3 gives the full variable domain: DAGVTQSPTHLIKTRGQQVTLRCSPISGHKSVSWYQQVLGQGPQFIFQYYEKEERGRGNFPDRFSARQFPNYSSELNVNALLLGDSALYLCASSPGTVSNQPQHFGDGTRLSIL.

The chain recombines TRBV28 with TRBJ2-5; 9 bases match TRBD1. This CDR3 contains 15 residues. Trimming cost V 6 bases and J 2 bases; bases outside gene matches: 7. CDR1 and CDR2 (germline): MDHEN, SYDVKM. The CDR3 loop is CASSRGQGTQETQYF. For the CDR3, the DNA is TGTGCCAGCAGCCGTGGACAGGGGACTCAAGAGACCCAGTACTTC.

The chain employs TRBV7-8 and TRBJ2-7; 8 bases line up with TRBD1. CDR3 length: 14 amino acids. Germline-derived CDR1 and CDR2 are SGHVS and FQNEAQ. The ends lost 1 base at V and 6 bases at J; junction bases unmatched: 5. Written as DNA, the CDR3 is TGTGCCAGCAGCTTAGGCAGGGGGCGCGTCGAGCAGTACTTC. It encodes CASSLGRGRVEQYF.

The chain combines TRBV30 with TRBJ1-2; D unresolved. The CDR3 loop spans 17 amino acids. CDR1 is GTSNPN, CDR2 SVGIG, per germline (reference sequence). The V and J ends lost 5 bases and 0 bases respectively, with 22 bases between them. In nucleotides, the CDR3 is TGTGCCTGGGCCACCTTGCGGGCCGGCATAGCTAACTATGGCTACACCTTC. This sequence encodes CAWATLRAGIANYGYTF.

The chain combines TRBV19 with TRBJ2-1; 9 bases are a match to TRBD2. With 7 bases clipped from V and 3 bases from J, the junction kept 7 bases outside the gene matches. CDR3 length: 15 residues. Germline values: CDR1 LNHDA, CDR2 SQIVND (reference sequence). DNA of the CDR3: TGTGCCAGTAATCCAGCGGGAGGTTACTACAATGAGCAGTTCTTC. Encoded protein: CASNPAGGYYNEQFF.

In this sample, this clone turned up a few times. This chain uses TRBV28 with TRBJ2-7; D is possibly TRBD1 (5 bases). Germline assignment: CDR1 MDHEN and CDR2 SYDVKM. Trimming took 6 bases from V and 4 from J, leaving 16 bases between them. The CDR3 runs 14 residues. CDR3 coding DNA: TGTGCCAGCAGCATCTCGGTCAGGGCTTACGAGCAGTACTTC. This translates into CASSISVRAYEQYF.

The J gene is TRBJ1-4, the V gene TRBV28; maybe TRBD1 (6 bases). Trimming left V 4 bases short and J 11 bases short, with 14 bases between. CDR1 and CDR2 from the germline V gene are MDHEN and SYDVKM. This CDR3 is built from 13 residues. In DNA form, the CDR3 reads TGTGCCAGCAGTTCGGACAGCCCATATAAACTGTTTTTT. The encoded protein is CASSSDSPYKLFF.

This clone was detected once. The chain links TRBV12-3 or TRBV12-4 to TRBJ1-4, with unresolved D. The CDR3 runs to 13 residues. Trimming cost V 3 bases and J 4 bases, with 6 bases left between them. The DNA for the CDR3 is TGTGCCAGCAGTTTCACCAGTAATGAAAAACTGTTTTTT. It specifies CASSFTSNEKLFF.